Reported below is one T cell receptor (beta chain). The antigen remains undetermined. This sample is drawn from a study of blood T cells in healthy people across ages. The study, taken as a whole, reports: When one million T cells were used, diversity estimates were thought to be underestimates.

For the second PCR, which ran for about 6 to 12 cycles, a sample-barcoded 5' primer and a J-beta primer mix were used. TCRdb analysed the 5' RACE reads with MiXCR anew, one entry per CDR3 protein. The sample lists about 1.7 million distinct CDR3 sequences, 28% occurring once. The germline gives CDR1 LGHNA, CDR2 YSLEER. This CDR3 is built from 18 residues. V lost 4 bases to trimming and J lost 5 bases; unmatched junction nucleotides: 18. The TCR originated in a woman between 25 and 40 years old in good health. The genes are TRBV4-3 and TRBJ2-5, with TRBD2 identical over 8 bases. The source material was blood. The CDR3 coding sequence is TGCGCCAGCAGCCCCCGACTAACGGGAGGGCCGGAGTATGAGACCCAGTACTTC. Translated: CASSPRLTGGPEYETQYF.